The rows below give T cell receptor beta chains drawn from one sample of a study of blood T cells in healthy people across ages. TCRdb used MiXCR to reprocess the 5' RACE reads, holding one entry per CDR3 protein. Here the sample spans about 650,000 distinct CDR3 sequences, about 34% being singletons. The sample was blood. The receptors come from a woman older than 75 in good health. Both conserved end residues are part of each CDR3. Each record gives: CDR3 protein, CDR3 DNA, V gene, D gene, J gene, clone size. A D gene is named only where the DNA matches it firmly. The size entry is marked missing in some rows and otherwise reads once, few, many or a size class.

cdr3_aa: CSARPMNTEAFF; cdr3_nt: TGCAGCGCGCGGCCCATGAACACTGAAGCTTTCTTT; v_call: TRBV29-1; d_call: .; j_call: TRBJ1-1; clone_size: .
cdr3_aa: CASSQDLGGSAKNIQYF; cdr3_nt: TGCGCCAGCAGCCAAGATCTCGGGGGATCAGCCAAAAACATTCAGTACTTC; v_call: TRBV4-3; d_call: .; j_call: TRBJ2-4; clone_size: many
cdr3_aa: CASSVDRVFNDYTF; cdr3_nt: TGTGCCAGCAGCGTTGACAGGGTCTTTAATGACTACACCTTC; v_call: TRBV6-1; d_call: TRBD1; j_call: TRBJ1-2; clone_size: many
cdr3_aa: CASSLAPQNTDTQYF; cdr3_nt: TGTGCCAGCAGCTTGGCCCCCCAAAACACAGATACGCAGTATTTT; v_call: TRBV7-2; d_call: .; j_call: TRBJ2-3; clone_size: .
cdr3_aa: CASTIETGIIDTQYF; cdr3_nt: TGTGCCAGCACCATAGAGACAGGGATTATAGATACGCAGTATTTT; v_call: TRBV7-9; d_call: TRBD1; j_call: TRBJ2-3; clone_size: .
cdr3_aa: CASTRGQGGSTEAFF; cdr3_nt: TGCGCCAGCACGAGAGGACAGGGAGGGAGCACTGAAGCTTTCTTT; v_call: TRBV5-1; d_call: TRBD1; j_call: TRBJ1-1; clone_size: few
cdr3_aa: CASSLRPGSAEQYF; cdr3_nt: TGTGCCAGCAGCCTCCGGCCGGGGTCCGCCGAGCAGTACTTC; v_call: TRBV7-2; d_call: .; j_call: TRBJ2-7; clone_size: many
cdr3_aa: CASSALTSSDTQYF; cdr3_nt: TGTGCCAGCAGCGCGCTAACTAGTTCAGATACGCAGTATTTT; v_call: TRBV7-2; d_call: .; j_call: TRBJ2-3; clone_size: .
cdr3_aa: CASSRYRGGETQYF; cdr3_nt: TGTGCCAGCAGCCGATACAGGGGAGGAGAGACCCAGTACTTC; v_call: TRBV5-6; d_call: .; j_call: TRBJ2-5; clone_size: many
cdr3_aa: CASSVPGLRNTGELFF; cdr3_nt: TGTGCCAGCAGCGTCCCGGGACTCCGTAACACCGGGGAGCTGTTTTTT; v_call: TRBV11-2; d_call: .; j_call: TRBJ2-2; clone_size: .
cdr3_aa: CASSLPRDPREQYF; cdr3_nt: TGCGCCAGCAGCTTGCCCCGGGACCCTCGCGAGCAGTACTTC; v_call: TRBV5-1; d_call: .; j_call: TRBJ2-7; clone_size: many
cdr3_aa: CASSLTAGGLGEQYF; cdr3_nt: TGCGCCAGCAGCTTGACGGCGGGGGGGCTTGGCGAGCAGTACTTC; v_call: TRBV5-1; d_call: TRBD2; j_call: TRBJ2-7; clone_size: many
cdr3_aa: CASRPGPDSTDTQYF; cdr3_nt: TGTGCCAGCAGACCGGGACCCGATAGCACAGATACGCAGTATTTT; v_call: TRBV6-6; d_call: .; j_call: TRBJ2-3; clone_size: many
cdr3_aa: CASSVVDSGFTDTQYF; cdr3_nt: TGTGCCAGCAGCGTAGTGGATAGCGGCTTCACAGATACGCAGTATTTT; v_call: TRBV9; d_call: .; j_call: TRBJ2-3; clone_size: many
cdr3_aa: CASSPQFWGRPAGELFF; cdr3_nt: TGTGCCAGCAGTCCACAGTTCTGGGGGCGCCCCGCCGGGGAGCTGTTTTTT; v_call: TRBV12-3/TRBV12-4; d_call: .; j_call: TRBJ2-2; clone_size: few
cdr3_aa: CASSFARGKHNEQFF; cdr3_nt: TGTGCCAGCAGTTTCGCACGCGGAAAACACAATGAGCAGTTCTTC; v_call: TRBV12-3/TRBV12-4; d_call: .; j_call: TRBJ2-1; clone_size: many
cdr3_aa: CASNPGGYQETQYF; cdr3_nt: TGTGCCAGCAATCCCGGAGGGTACCAAGAGACCCAGTACTTC; v_call: TRBV12-3/TRBV12-4; d_call: .; j_call: TRBJ2-5; clone_size: .
cdr3_aa: CASSLGLGGMNTEAFF; cdr3_nt: TGTGCCAGCAGCTTAGGGTTGGGGGGAATGAACACTGAAGCTTTCTTT; v_call: TRBV7-2; d_call: .; j_call: TRBJ1-1; clone_size: .
cdr3_aa: CSARATGTGSSYEQYF; cdr3_nt: TGCAGTGCTAGAGCTACCGGGACAGGCTCAAGCTACGAGCAGTACTTC; v_call: TRBV20-1; d_call: TRBD1; j_call: TRBJ2-7; clone_size: many
cdr3_aa: CASSHGGGSDTQYF; cdr3_nt: TGTGCCAGCAGCCATGGAGGGGGGTCAGATACGCAGTATTTT; v_call: TRBV14; d_call: .; j_call: TRBJ2-3; clone_size: few
cdr3_aa: CSVEVGGNEKLFF; cdr3_nt: TGCAGCGTTGAAGTGGGCGGGAATGAAAAACTGTTTTTT; v_call: TRBV29-1; d_call: .; j_call: TRBJ1-4; clone_size: few
cdr3_aa: CASSINSRGRGAFF; cdr3_nt: TGTGCCAGCAGCATAAATTCCCGGGGGCGCGGGGCTTTCTTT; v_call: TRBV12-3/TRBV12-4; d_call: .; j_call: TRBJ1-1; clone_size: .
cdr3_aa: CASSLIVTAGGYNEQFF; cdr3_nt: TGCGCCAGCAGCTTGATCGTTACAGCGGGGGGGTACAATGAGCAGTTCTTC; v_call: TRBV5-1; d_call: TRBD2; j_call: TRBJ2-1; clone_size: .
cdr3_aa: CASSYSNGRDEKLFF; cdr3_nt: TGTGCCAGCAGTTACTCAAACGGCCGTGATGAAAAACTGTTTTTT; v_call: TRBV6-5; d_call: .; j_call: TRBJ1-4; clone_size: few
cdr3_aa: CASRQQVRSGTGELFF; cdr3_nt: TGTGCCAGCAGGCAACAGGTTCGGAGTGGCACCGGGGAGCTGTTTTTT; v_call: TRBV6-1; d_call: .; j_call: TRBJ2-2; clone_size: .
cdr3_aa: CSVARDREREQYF; cdr3_nt: TGCAGCGTTGCCCGGGACAGGGAGAGGGAGCAGTACTTC; v_call: TRBV29-1; d_call: TRBD1; j_call: TRBJ2-7; clone_size: once
cdr3_aa: CGGTANEKLFF; cdr3_nt: TGTGGAGGGACGGCTAATGAAAAACTGTTTTTT; v_call: TRBV2; d_call: .; j_call: TRBJ1-4; clone_size: .
cdr3_aa: CAWSVGQGVGYTF; cdr3_nt: TGTGCCTGGAGTGTAGGACAGGGAGTCGGCTACACCTTC; v_call: TRBV30; d_call: TRBD1; j_call: TRBJ1-2; clone_size: .
cdr3_aa: CSAVEVAGGETQYF; cdr3_nt: TGCAGTGCTGTAGAGGTAGCGGGAGGAGAGACCCAGTACTTC; v_call: TRBV20-1; d_call: TRBD2; j_call: TRBJ2-5; clone_size: .
cdr3_aa: CASSQDRLMYSAFF; cdr3_nt: TGTGCCAGCAGCCAAGACCGGCTTATGTACTCGGCTTTCTTT; v_call: TRBV14; d_call: .; j_call: TRBJ1-1; clone_size: .
cdr3_aa: CASSHGDRDASPLHF; cdr3_nt: TGTGCCAGCAGCCACGGTGACAGGGACGCTTCACCCCTCCACTTT; v_call: TRBV3-1; d_call: TRBD1; j_call: TRBJ1-6; clone_size: many
cdr3_aa: CASSLEFSGAEAFF; cdr3_nt: TGCGCCAGCAGCTTGGAGTTTTCAGGGGCTGAAGCTTTCTTT; v_call: TRBV5-1; d_call: .; j_call: TRBJ1-1; clone_size: few
cdr3_aa: CSAIRGRLRLGEQFF; cdr3_nt: TGCAGTGCTATCAGGGGGCGGCTTAGATTGGGTGAGCAGTTCTTC; v_call: TRBV20-1; d_call: TRBD1; j_call: TRBJ2-1; clone_size: many
cdr3_aa: CASSKTSGSPDTQYF; cdr3_nt: TGCGCCAGCAGCAAGACTAGCGGGAGCCCAGATACGCAGTATTTT; v_call: TRBV5-1; d_call: TRBD2; j_call: TRBJ2-3; clone_size: .
cdr3_aa: CSVEDLSSYEQYF; cdr3_nt: TGCAGCGTTGAAGATTTGAGCTCCTACGAGCAGTACTTC; v_call: TRBV29-1; d_call: .; j_call: TRBJ2-7; clone_size: many
cdr3_aa: CASTSGGTGGQPQHF; cdr3_nt: TGTGCCAGCACCTCGGGGGGGACAGGCGGTCAGCCCCAGCATTTT; v_call: TRBV7-2; d_call: TRBD1; j_call: TRBJ1-5; clone_size: many
cdr3_aa: CATPGTSGGFPYNEQYF; cdr3_nt: TGTGCCACCCCAGGGACTAGCGGGGGATTCCCTTACAACGAGCAGTACTTC; v_call: TRBV6-1; d_call: TRBD2; j_call: TRBJ2-7; clone_size: few
cdr3_aa: CASSRQRGSQETQYF; cdr3_nt: TGTGCCAGCAGTCGCCAGCGGGGGAGCCAAGAGACCCAGTACTTC; v_call: TRBV6-1; d_call: TRBD2; j_call: TRBJ2-5; clone_size: many
cdr3_aa: CASSVGLAGGNNEQFF; cdr3_nt: TGTGCCAGCAGCGTGGGACTAGCGGGGGGGAACAATGAGCAGTTCTTC; v_call: TRBV7-2; d_call: TRBD2; j_call: TRBJ2-1; clone_size: many
cdr3_aa: CASSESSPGARETQYF; cdr3_nt: TGTGCCAGCAGTGAATCGTCGCCAGGGGCAAGGGAGACCCAGTACTTC; v_call: TRBV25-1; d_call: .; j_call: TRBJ2-5; clone_size: many
cdr3_aa: CSASGQYNEQFF; cdr3_nt: TGCAGTGCTAGTGGGCAGTACAATGAGCAGTTCTTC; v_call: TRBV20-1; d_call: .; j_call: TRBJ2-1; clone_size: many
cdr3_aa: CASSLVEGLSYEQYF; cdr3_nt: TGTGCCAGCAGCTTAGTGGAGGGGCTAAGCTACGAGCAGTACTTC; v_call: TRBV7-8; d_call: .; j_call: TRBJ2-7; clone_size: many
cdr3_aa: CATAPLGGPGETQYF; cdr3_nt: TGTGCCACCGCGCCGCTCGGGGGGCCGGGAGAGACCCAGTACTTC; v_call: TRBV7-2; d_call: .; j_call: TRBJ2-5; clone_size: .
cdr3_aa: CASSPLAGGRQETQYF; cdr3_nt: TGTGCCAGCAGCCCACTAGCGGGGGGGCGCCAAGAGACCCAGTACTTC; v_call: TRBV7-2; d_call: TRBD2; j_call: TRBJ2-5; clone_size: many
cdr3_aa: CASSLSPTGDMNTEAFF; cdr3_nt: TGTGCCAGCAGCCTCTCCCCGACGGGTGACATGAACACTGAAGCTTTCTTT; v_call: TRBV4-2; d_call: .; j_call: TRBJ1-1; clone_size: .
cdr3_aa: CASSPAVPNYGCTF; cdr3_nt: TGTGCCAGCAGCCCAGCCGTTCCGAACTATGGCTGCACCTTC; v_call: TRBV7-3; d_call: .; j_call: TRBJ1-2; clone_size: .